Listed here are 8 T cell receptor beta chains from one sample, sequenced in a study of beta chain features in type 1 diabetes. The isolated RNA, all of it, was reverse transcribed, so expressed TCRB transcripts were what got sequenced. Some clones are missing from TCRdb's copy, which holds only in-frame ones; the method was immunoSEQ multiplex PCR. The data hold hundreds of thousands of clones, with 15% observed a single time. Sequenced material: naive CD4+ T cells from blood. These receptors all come from a man in his late teens or twenties in good health.

CDR3 in amino acids: CASSQGSGSTDTQYF. DNA for the CDR3: TGTGCCAGCAGCCAAGGGTCGGGCAGCACAGATACGCAGTATTTT. V and J are TRBV4-2 and TRBJ2-3; D remains ambiguous. The CDR3 consists of 15 residues. CDR1 LGHNA and CDR2 YNFKEQ come from the germline V gene. The V gene lost 1 base and the J gene lost 0 bases, with 8 bases spanning the gap.

The rearrangement links TRBV19 to TRBJ2-3; D is undetermined. Deletions cut 1 base from V and 6 bases from J, with 8 bases between. This CDR3 is 13 amino acids long. Germline V gene sequence: CDR1 LNHDA, CDR2 SQIVND (reference sequence). The CDR3 loop is CASSIGATDTQYF. CDR3 in DNA: TGTGCCAGTAGTATAGGGGCCACGGATACGCAGTATTTT.

This clone was detected many times. The chain carries TRBV10-3 and TRBJ1-1, with D possibly being TRBD1 (6 bases). V lost 2 bases and J 7 bases, leaving 8 bases between the germline ends. The CDR3 length is 12 residues. Germline V gene sequence: CDR1 ENHRY, CDR2 SYGVKD. CDR3 nucleotide sequence: TGTGCCATCAGTGAGGCGGACAGTGAAGCTTTCTTT. This codes for CAISEADSEAFF.

This clone showed up just a few times. The rearrangement uses TRBV11-1 and TRBJ1-5; TRBD1 matches at 9 bases. CDR3 size: 14 residues. Germline V lookup: CDR1 SGHAT, CDR2 FQDESV (reference sequence). V dropped 5 bases and J dropped 3; count of bases not matched to a gene: 2. The CDR3 region is CASSLQGANQPQHF. The CDR3 bases are TGTGCCAGCAGCCTACAGGGGGCCAATCAGCCCCAGCATTTT.

This clone was recorded a few times. The sample contains more than one DNA sequence encoding this CDR3. In nucleotides, the CDR3 is TGTGCCAGCAGCCAGACAGGGTACGAGCAGTACTTC. It codes for CASSQTGYEQYF. The gene calls are TRBV28 and TRBJ2-7, with TRBD1 matching over 7 bases. J was trimmed by 4 bases and V by 6 bases; bases with no gene match: 3. The CDR3 is made up of 12 amino acids. Germline assignment: CDR1 MDHEN and CDR2 SYDVKM.

The chain joins TRBV5-4 to TRBJ1-1; 9 bases align to TRBD1. The CDR3 runs to 14 residues. Germline CDR1 reads SGHNT; CDR2 reads YYREEE (reference sequence). The V gene end was trimmed by 0 bases and the J gene end by 5 bases; junction bases not matched to a gene: 2. Here the CDR3 reads CASSLEGTGTEAFF. The CDR3 region has the DNA TGTGCCAGCAGCTTGGAGGGGACAGGGACTGAAGCTTTCTTT.

The chain uses TRBV7-3 and TRBJ2-7; 9 nucleotides agree with TRBD2. Trimming removed 5 bases from V and 5 bases from J; junction bases left unmatched: 7. Germline assignment: CDR1 SGHTA and CDR2 FQGTGA. This CDR3 contains 14 residues. The CDR3 DNA is TGTGCCAGCAGCCGTAGCGGGAGTAGTAACGAGCAGTACTTC. Translation: CASSRSGSSNEQYF.

This clone was counted a few times. The J gene is TRBJ1-2, the V gene TRBV7-9; tentative D call: TRBD1 (5 bases). The CDR3 spans 14 residues. Germline-derived CDR1 and CDR2 are SEHNR and FQNEAQ (reference sequence). Trimming cost V 4 bases and J 8 bases, with 17 bases left between them. The DNA for the CDR3 is TGTGCCAGCAGCTCACCCGGGACGCGAGGGGGCTACACCTTC. It codes for CASSSPGTRGGYTF.